This T cell receptor beta chain originates from a study of a mutant IDH1 vaccine in newly diagnosed glioma. Across the whole study: Eight vaccinations reached patients in weeks 1, 3, 5, 7, 11, 15, 19 and 23. Before enrollment, the patients had been treated with radiotherapy alone, temozolomide alone, or both together. Most of them had received both. Radiotherapy alone preceded vaccination by 4-6 weeks; alternatively, vaccination started with temozolomide cycles.

As to this clone: Its antigen remains unidentified.

The time point here: week 23, last vaccination. All doses held 300 ug of mutant IDH1 20-mer peptide, with topical imiquimod. TCRdb's table, derived via immunoSEQ multiplex PCR, lists solely in-frame clones and lacks some. The repertoire holds about 54,000 clones, with roughly 80% as singletons. There are 12 residues in the CDR3. Trimming shortened V by 5 bases and J by 0 bases, and 5 bases separated the two germline ends. CDR1 and CDR2 from the germline V gene are GTSNPN and SVGIG (reference sequence). This clonotype originated in a man aged 35-49 years with glioma. The sample here was PBMCs, taken from a glioma patient whose treatment included an IDH1 peptide vaccine. This chain links TRBV30 with TRBJ1-5, with unresolved D. The CDR3 region is CAWGDSNQPQHF. CDR3 DNA sequence: TGTGCCTGGGGGGATAGCAATCAGCCCCAGCATTTT.